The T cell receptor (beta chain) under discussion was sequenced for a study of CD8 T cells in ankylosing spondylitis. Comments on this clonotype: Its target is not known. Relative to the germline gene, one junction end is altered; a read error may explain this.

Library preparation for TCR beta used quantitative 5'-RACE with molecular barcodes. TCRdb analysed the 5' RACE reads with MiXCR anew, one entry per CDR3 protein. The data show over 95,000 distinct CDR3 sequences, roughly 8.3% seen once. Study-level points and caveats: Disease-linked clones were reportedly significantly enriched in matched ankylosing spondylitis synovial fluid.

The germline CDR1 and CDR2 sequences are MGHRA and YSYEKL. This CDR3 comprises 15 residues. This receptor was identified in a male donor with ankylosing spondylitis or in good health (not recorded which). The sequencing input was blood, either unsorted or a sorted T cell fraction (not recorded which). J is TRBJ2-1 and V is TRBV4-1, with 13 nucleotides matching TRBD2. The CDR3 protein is CASSPTSGGYNKQFF. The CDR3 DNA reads TGCGCCAGCAGCCCGACTAGCGGGGGGTACAATAAGCAGTTCTTC.